This T cell receptor beta chain was sequenced in a study of T-cell memory formation after mild COVID-19. This CDR3 spans 13 amino acids. Germline V gives CDR1 MGHRA, CDR2 YSYEKL. Trimming shortened V by 1 base and J by 12 bases, and 13 bases separated the two germline ends. Using its own MiXCR run on the 5' RACE reads, TCRdb lists one record per CDR3 protein. Of some 290,000 distinct CDR3 sequences listed, roughly 17% were seen once; the top ten hold around 23%. Turning to this clonotype: Antigen specificity is unknown.

Whole-study findings and limits: CM and EM subsets held most contracting CD4+ clones; EMRA held CD8+ ones.

This TCR came from a man between 18 and 29 years old who had mild COVID-19 (a few samples of this study predate the infection). Cell type and time point are not known. The rearrangement links TRBV4-1 to TRBJ2-1; no reliable D call. The sequenced sample consisted of PBMCs or a T cell subset sorted from them (not recorded which). Here the CDR3 reads CASSQVTARGQFF. The DNA of the CDR3 is TGCGCCAGCAGCCAAGTGACTGCCCGCGGGCAGTTCTTC.